The rows below give T cell receptor beta chains drawn from one sample of a study of blood T cell repertoires in COVID-19. Assay: immunoSEQ multiplex PCR; the TCRdb copy retains only in-frame clones and omits some. This sample carries over 200,000 clones, around 90% of them seen once, and the ten largest clones take less than 7.5%. Source material: peripheral blood. The receptors originated from a man aged 60 to 75 who had recovered from COVID-19. CDR3s include the opening cysteine and the closing phenylalanine or tryptophan. The order of the fields is CDR3 DNA, CDR3 protein, D gene, clone size, V gene, J gene. A D gene is named only where the DNA matches it firmly. Size tells how often a clone was seen (once, few, many) or the class of an expanded clone, and some rows leave it out.

cdr3_nt: TGTGCCCTCAGGACTAGCGGGAGCCATGAGCAGTTCTTC
cdr3_aa: CALRTSGSHEQFF
d_call: TRBD2
clone_size: once
v_call: TRBV6-5
j_call: TRBJ2-1

cdr3_nt: TGTGCCAGCAGTCCCCGTGTAGCGGGAGGGACCGGGGAGCTGTTTTTT
cdr3_aa: CASSPRVAGGTGELFF
d_call: TRBD2
clone_size: .
v_call: TRBV27
j_call: TRBJ2-2

cdr3_nt: TGTGCCAGCAGCTTAACAGGGTCCTATGGCTACACCTTC
cdr3_aa: CASSLTGSYGYTF
d_call: .
clone_size: .
v_call: TRBV5-4
j_call: TRBJ1-2

cdr3_nt: TGTGCCAGCAGTACGAACTACAGGGGCAGGGACTCTGGAAACACCATATATTTT
cdr3_aa: CASSTNYRGRDSGNTIYF
d_call: TRBD1
clone_size: .
v_call: TRBV27
j_call: TRBJ1-3

cdr3_nt: TGTGCCAGCCGCACGTTGACAGGGGGCAGGGAGGGGAAAGAGACCCAGTACTTC
cdr3_aa: CASRTLTGGREGKETQYF
d_call: TRBD1
clone_size: many
v_call: TRBV27
j_call: TRBJ2-5

cdr3_nt: TGTGCCAGCTCACCACAACAGGGTGGTGAAGCTTTCTTT
cdr3_aa: CASSPQQGGEAFF
d_call: .
clone_size: .
v_call: TRBV18
j_call: TRBJ1-1

cdr3_nt: TGTGCCAGCAGCCAAGATCGTGTAGCCGCAGATACGCAGTATTTT
cdr3_aa: CASSQDRVAADTQYF
d_call: .
clone_size: once
v_call: TRBV3-1/TRBV3-2
j_call: TRBJ2-3

cdr3_nt: TGTGCCAGCTCACCACAGGCAGGAGGACGTCAGCCCCAGCATTTT
cdr3_aa: CASSPQAGGRQPQHF
d_call: .
clone_size: .
v_call: TRBV18
j_call: TRBJ1-5

cdr3_nt: TGTGCCAGCAACTTTCAGGGGTCTGAAAAACTGTTTTTT
cdr3_aa: CASNFQGSEKLFF
d_call: .
clone_size: once
v_call: TRBV7-8
j_call: TRBJ1-4

cdr3_nt: TGTGCCATCAGTGTGCAGGGACAGTCCACGGGCGAGCAGTACTTC
cdr3_aa: CAISVQGQSTGEQYF
d_call: TRBD1
clone_size: .
v_call: TRBV10-3
j_call: TRBJ2-7

cdr3_nt: TGTGCCAGCAGCCAAGATCGTCAGGGGCTCTATGGCTACACCTTC
cdr3_aa: CASSQDRQGLYGYTF
d_call: .
clone_size: .
v_call: TRBV3-1/TRBV3-2
j_call: TRBJ1-2

cdr3_nt: TGTGCCAGCAGCTTTATCAGGGGCACTGAAGCTTTCTTT
cdr3_aa: CASSFIRGTEAFF
d_call: .
clone_size: .
v_call: TRBV11-3
j_call: TRBJ1-1

cdr3_nt: TGTGCCAGCAGACAGGGACAGTTGGAGACCCAGTACTTC
cdr3_aa: CASRQGQLETQYF
d_call: TRBD1
clone_size: .
v_call: TRBV6-5
j_call: TRBJ2-5

cdr3_nt: TGTGCCAGCAGCCAAGGACCGAGGACAGGGATGGGCAATCAGCCCCAGCATTTT
cdr3_aa: CASSQGPRTGMGNQPQHF
d_call: TRBD1
clone_size: .
v_call: TRBV3-1/TRBV3-2
j_call: TRBJ1-5

cdr3_nt: TGTGCCAGCAGCAGATACAATAGCGGGAACAATGAGCAGTTCTTC
cdr3_aa: CASSRYNSGNNEQFF
d_call: TRBD2
clone_size: .
v_call: TRBV11-3
j_call: TRBJ2-1

cdr3_nt: TGTGCCAGCAGTGAAGCAGTCGGACAGGGGATATATGGCTACACCTTC
cdr3_aa: CASSEAVGQGIYGYTF
d_call: TRBD1
clone_size: .
v_call: TRBV6-1
j_call: TRBJ1-2

cdr3_nt: TGTGCCAGCAGCCCAGATTATAACACTGAAGCTTTCTTT
cdr3_aa: CASSPDYNTEAFF
d_call: .
clone_size: .
v_call: TRBV5-4
j_call: TRBJ1-1

cdr3_nt: TGTGCCAGCAGCTTACAGGGAGGGGTAAAGGATGGCTACACCTTC
cdr3_aa: CASSLQGGVKDGYTF
d_call: .
clone_size: .
v_call: TRBV5-6
j_call: TRBJ1-2

cdr3_nt: TGTGCCAGCAGCGTCTCAACCGGTAATGAAAAACTGTTTTTT
cdr3_aa: CASSVSTGNEKLFF
d_call: .
clone_size: .
v_call: TRBV9
j_call: TRBJ1-4

cdr3_nt: TGTGCCAGCAGCTATACCGGGACAGGGTTTCGCGAGCAGTACTTC
cdr3_aa: CASSYTGTGFREQYF
d_call: TRBD1
clone_size: .
v_call: TRBV7-3
j_call: TRBJ2-7

cdr3_nt: TGTGCTAGTGGGCCCGGGGGACTAGCGGAATACGAGCAGTACTTC
cdr3_aa: CASGPGGLAEYEQYF
d_call: TRBD2
clone_size: .
v_call: TRBV12-5
j_call: TRBJ2-7

cdr3_nt: TGTGCCAGCAGCTGGACGACAGGGCGAACCTACGAGCAGTACTTC
cdr3_aa: CASSWTTGRTYEQYF
d_call: TRBD1
clone_size: .
v_call: TRBV7-8
j_call: TRBJ2-7

cdr3_nt: TGCGCCAGCAGCCTTGGGACTAGCGGGGAGACCCAGTACTTC
cdr3_aa: CASSLGTSGETQYF
d_call: TRBD2
clone_size: .
v_call: TRBV4-1
j_call: TRBJ2-5

cdr3_nt: TGTGCCAGTAGTATAGGGCAGGGGGTCCTGGAGACCCAGTACTTC
cdr3_aa: CASSIGQGVLETQYF
d_call: TRBD1
clone_size: .
v_call: TRBV19
j_call: TRBJ2-5

cdr3_nt: TGTGCCAGCAGCCAAGAGAGCATGAACACTGAAGCTTTCTTT
cdr3_aa: CASSQESMNTEAFF
d_call: .
clone_size: .
v_call: TRBV3-1/TRBV3-2
j_call: TRBJ1-1

cdr3_nt: TGTGCCAGTAGTCGGACGGGGGTCTATAGCAATCAGCCCCAGCATTTT
cdr3_aa: CASSRTGVYSNQPQHF
d_call: .
clone_size: once
v_call: TRBV19
j_call: TRBJ1-5

cdr3_nt: TGTGCCACCGCCCCACGGGGGGGGGAGCAGTACTTC
cdr3_aa: CATAPRGGEQYF
d_call: TRBD2
clone_size: once
v_call: TRBV15
j_call: TRBJ2-7

cdr3_nt: TGTGCCAGTAGGGAAGGACTAGCGTTAGTAGATACGCAGTATTTT
cdr3_aa: CASREGLALVDTQYF
d_call: TRBD2
clone_size: .
v_call: TRBV19
j_call: TRBJ2-3

cdr3_nt: TGTGCCAGCAGCTTCGCCGGGAGGTCCTACGAGCAGTACTTC
cdr3_aa: CASSFAGRSYEQYF
d_call: TRBD2
clone_size: .
v_call: TRBV7-2
j_call: TRBJ2-7

cdr3_nt: TGTGCCTGGAACGGGATCTACAATGAGCAGTTCTTC
cdr3_aa: CAWNGIYNEQFF
d_call: .
clone_size: .
v_call: TRBV30
j_call: TRBJ2-1

cdr3_nt: TGTGCCAGCAGCTTGGCCCTCTATGAGACCCAGTACTTC
cdr3_aa: CASSLALYETQYF
d_call: .
clone_size: .
v_call: TRBV5-6
j_call: TRBJ2-5

cdr3_nt: TGTGCCAGCTCACCTACCGGGTCTTCCTACGAGCAGTACTTC
cdr3_aa: CASSPTGSSYEQYF
d_call: .
clone_size: .
v_call: TRBV18
j_call: TRBJ2-7

cdr3_nt: TGTGCCAGTAGCTCCCGGGACAGGGTCACTGAAGCTTTCTTT
cdr3_aa: CASSSRDRVTEAFF
d_call: TRBD1
clone_size: .
v_call: TRBV19
j_call: TRBJ1-1

cdr3_nt: TGTGCCAGCAGCCCCCAGACAGGGATCTGCAACGAGCAGTACTTC
cdr3_aa: CASSPQTGICNEQYF
d_call: .
clone_size: few
v_call: TRBV21-1
j_call: TRBJ2-7

cdr3_nt: TGTGCCAGCTCACCCCCCCTAGCGCCCTACGAGCAGTACTTC
cdr3_aa: CASSPPLAPYEQYF
d_call: .
clone_size: .
v_call: TRBV2
j_call: TRBJ2-7

cdr3_nt: TGTGCCAGTAGTATGGTGACAGGGCGATCCTACGAGCAGTACTTC
cdr3_aa: CASSMVTGRSYEQYF
d_call: TRBD1
clone_size: .
v_call: TRBV19
j_call: TRBJ2-7